The 18 T cell receptor beta chains given below trace back to one sample, sequenced in a study of T cells in Graves' hyperthyroidism and ophthalmopathy. Amplified TCR beta CDR3 regions derived from RNA transcripts. First-round RT-PCR of the TCR CDR3 relied on the HTBI primer set. TCRdb re-derived calls from the multiplex PCR reads in MiXCR, one entry per CDR3 protein. The repertoire has around 380,000 distinct CDR3 sequences, about 13% of them found once; the top ten carry around 20%. Sequencing input: blood. These receptors were obtained from a man aged 25-45 years with Graves' hyperthyroidism that later progressed to Graves' ophthalmopathy.

In its sample, this clonotype was seen many times. The chain links TRBV13 to TRBJ2-7; D is uncertain. V dropped 4 bases and J dropped 3 bases, with 13 bases sitting between them. The CDR3 has 14 residues. CDR1 is PRHDT and CDR2 is FYEKMQ in the germline V gene (reference sequence). The CDR3 DNA reads as TGTGCCAGCAGCTACCTCAAGGGCGGCTACGAGCAGTACTTC. Protein sequence: CASSYLKGGYEQYF. The variable domain in full, completed from reference TRBV13 and TRBJ2-7, reads AAGVIQSPRHLIKEKRETATLKCYPIPRHDTVYWYQQGPGQDPQFLISFYEKMQSDKGSIPDRFSAQQFSDYHSELNMSSLELGDSALYFCASSYLKGGYEQYFGPGTRLTVT.

The V call is TRBV6-2 or TRBV6-3, the J call TRBJ1-5, with a possible D match to TRBD1 (5 bases). Germline V gene lookup returns CDR1 MNHEY and CDR2 SVGEGT. V dropped 5 bases and J dropped 1 base, with 9 bases sitting between them. CDR3 length: 14 residues. Here the CDR3 reads CASSGDRSNQPQHF. The CDR3 nucleotides are TGTGCCAGCAGTGGGGACCGGAGCAATCAGCCCCAGCATTTT.

This clonotype showed up just a few times. The chain is built from TRBV12-3 or TRBV12-4 and TRBJ2-5, with D hard to call. This CDR3 is built from 12 residues. The V end lost 5 bases, the J end lost 5 bases, and 9 bases lay between the germline ends. CDR3 nucleotide sequence: TGTGCCAGCAGTCGGGTGGCGGAGACCCAGTACTTC. This translates into CASSRVAETQYF.

The rearrangement joins TRBV18 to TRBJ2-7; D remains ambiguous. V was pared by 3 bases and J by 5 bases, with 17 bases between. Germline lookup yields CDR1 KGHSH and CDR2 LQKENI. The CDR3 sequence is 15 residues long. CDR3 residues: CASSPIHSRQHEQYF. CDR3 nucleotide sequence: TGTGCCAGCTCACCTATCCACTCCCGGCAACACGAGCAGTACTTC.

The chain uses TRBV9 and TRBJ1-5; weak D call: TRBD1 (6 bases). CDR3 length equals 15 residues. Trimming took 3 bases from V and 6 from J, leaving 16 bases between them. Looked up from germline, CDR1 is SGDLS and CDR2 is YYNGEE. The CDR3 nucleotides are TGTGCCAGCAGCGCCTGGGGGGGGCTTGGTCAGCCCCAGCATTTT. It is translated as CASSAWGGLGQPQHF.

The chain couples TRBV13 to TRBJ2-2; 12 bases are a match to TRBD2. The V and J ends lost 3 bases and 2 bases, in that order; junction bases with no gene match: 10. CDR3 length: 19 residues. Germline V gives CDR1 PRHDT, CDR2 FYEKMQ (reference sequence). CDR3 bases: TGTGCCAGCAGCTTCAGACTAGCGGGGGCCCTCACCAACACCGGGGAGCTGTTTTTT. Its protein is CASSFRLAGALTNTGELFF.

Many counts were recorded for this clonotype. This chain joins TRBV6-1 and TRBJ2-3; TRBD1 is a possible D gene (6 bases). The CDR3 totals 15 residues. V gave up 6 bases and J gave up 2 bases, with 15 bases separating them. Per the germline V gene, CDR1 is MNHNS and CDR2 is SASEGT. CDR3 in DNA: TGTGCCAGCAGATTTACGACAGGACTCACAGATACGCAGTATTTT. Encoded protein: CASRFTTGLTDTQYF.

This clonotype was counted ten times or more. V usage is TRBV6-1 and J usage is TRBJ1-1; no definite D call. Germline CDR1 reads MNHNS; CDR2 reads SASEGT. Trimming pared 7 bases from V and 1 base from J, leaving 1 base between. This CDR3 has 10 residues. For the CDR3, the DNA is TGTGCCAGCACGAACACTGAAGCTTTCTTT. Protein sequence: CASTNTEAFF.

This clonotype was seen many times. The chain combines TRBV28 with TRBJ1-1, with D perhaps TRBD1 (6 bases). V lost 8 bases, J lost 7 bases, and 14 bases lay in between. CDR1 and CDR2 (germline): MDHEN, SYDVKM. There are 12 residues in the CDR3. The CDR3 region is CASQTGPLEAFF. Written as DNA, the CDR3 is TGTGCCAGCCAGACAGGCCCCCTTGAAGCTTTCTTT. The full variable domain, rest sourced from reference TRBV28 and TRBJ1-1, is DVKVTQSSRYLVKRTGEKVFLECVQDMDHENMFWYRQDPGLGLRLIYFSYDVKMKEKGDIPEGYSVSREKKERFSLILESASTNQTSMYLCASQTGPLEAFFGQGTRLTVV.

This clonotype was counted many times. The rearrangement joins TRBV28 to TRBJ2-2; D is unresolved. Per the germline V gene, CDR1 is MDHEN and CDR2 is SYDVKM. V was cut by 7 bases and J by 7 bases, with 19 bases left in between. The CDR3 loop spans 15 amino acids. The DNA for the CDR3 is TGTGCCAGCAATGAAGTTAAGAGTGTCAGCGGGGAGCTGTTTTTT. This codes for CASNEVKSVSGELFF.

The V and J genes are TRBV11-3 and TRBJ2-2; no clear D gene. Trimming shortened V by 8 bases and J by 5 bases, and 12 bases separated the two germline ends. This CDR3 is built from 13 residues. CDR1 is SGHNT and CDR2 is YENEEA in the germline V gene. CDR3 DNA sequence: TGTGCCAGCCACCCCGAGGTGACCGGGGAGCTGTTTTTT. Translating it yields CASHPEVTGELFF.

Many counts were recorded for this clonotype. The chain has TRBV11-1 and TRBJ1-1; D unresolved. The germline gives CDR1 SGHAT, CDR2 FQDESV (reference sequence). V dropped 2 bases and J dropped 1 base, with 8 bases sitting between them. The CDR3 has 14 residues. The CDR3 DNA reads as TGTGCCAGCAGCTTACTGAACAGGAACACTGAAGCTTTCTTT. Its protein is CASSLLNRNTEAFF. Together with reference TRBV11-1 and TRBJ1-1, the CDR3 gives the full variable domain: EAEVAQSPRYKITEKSQAVAFWCDPISGHATLYWYRQILGQGPELLVQFQDESVVDDSQLPKDRFSAERLKGVDSTLKIQPAELGDSAMYLCASSLLNRNTEAFFGQGTRLTVV.

This clonotype was recorded at least ten times. V gene TRBV5-1 combines with J gene TRBJ1-1; D perhaps matches TRBD1 (5 bases). From germline, CDR1 is SGHRS and CDR2 YFSETQ. Trimming cost V 0 bases and J 4 bases, with 7 bases left between them. There are 13 residues in the CDR3. The CDR3: CASSLERGTEAFF. In nucleotides, the CDR3 is TGCGCCAGCAGCTTGGAGAGGGGCACTGAAGCTTTCTTT.

CDR3 coding DNA: TGTGCCAGCCAGAACGCGGGGGGGCTTATGGAGACCCAGTACTTC. Translated, it gives CASQNAGGLMETQYF. The gene calls are TRBV2 and TRBJ2-5, with 9 bases aligning to TRBD2. The CDR3 extends over 15 amino acids. Germline CDR1 is SNHLY and CDR2 is FYNNEI. J lost 5 bases, V lost 8 bases, and 12 bases had no gene match.

The CDR3 region has the DNA TGTGCCAGCAGCCCATTGGGACGGTGCTCTGGGGCCAACGTCCTGACTTTC. Translating it yields CASSPLGRCSGANVLTF. The chain joins TRBV7-3 to TRBJ2-6; D may be TRBD1 or TRBD2 (5 bases each). CDR3 length: 17 amino acids. CDR1 is SGHTA and CDR2 is FQGTGA in the germline V gene. V gave up 5 bases and J gave up 0 bases, with 14 bases separating them.

The genes are TRBV19 and TRBJ1-1; perhaps TRBD1 as D (5 bases). The CDR3 extends over 14 amino acids. The V and J ends lost 5 bases and 3 bases respectively, with 13 bases between them. In germline, CDR1 is LNHDA, CDR2 SQIVND (reference sequence). CDR3 sequence: CASSLDEGYTEAFF. CDR3 DNA: TGTGCCAGTAGTCTTGACGAGGGGTACACTGAAGCTTTCTTT.

There are many counts of this clonotype. The chain is built from TRBV20-1 and TRBJ1-2, with D possibly being TRBD1 (5 bases). CDR1 is DFQATT, CDR2 SNEGSKA, per germline (reference sequence). CDR3 length: 13 residues. V was pared by 6 bases and J by 4 bases, with 15 bases between. The CDR3, as DNA: TGCAGTGCCCAACAGGAGAGTACCTATGGCTACACCTTC. This sequence encodes CSAQQESTYGYTF.

The gene calls are TRBV9 and TRBJ2-1; the match to TRBD2 covers 13 bases. J lost 2 bases, V lost 4 bases, and 6 bases had no gene match. Per germline, CDR1 SGDLS and CDR2 YYNGEE. The CDR3 is 17 amino acids. This CDR3 is CASSLSGLAGAYNEQFF. The CDR3 DNA is TGTGCCAGCAGCTTAAGTGGACTAGCGGGGGCCTACAATGAGCAGTTCTTC.